The source of this T cell receptor beta chain is a study of shared clonotypes between healthy human individuals. The CDR3 sequence is 13 residues long. The V end was cut by 3 bases, the J end by 1 base, with 7 bases between. CDR1 is MGHRA, CDR2 YSYEKL, per germline. TCRdb keeps only in-frame clones here, not all; method: immunoSEQ multiplex PCR. The sample consists of over 95,000 clones, around 68% of them appearing once. The sequence was obtained from a woman in her 30s in good health. The rearrangement links TRBV4-1 to TRBJ2-7; no clear D. Sequencing used memory CD8+ T cells sorted from blood. Subset defined: CD45RO+ cells pooled with CCR7-negative TemRA cells. The CDR3 region is CASSHDRSYEQYF. CDR3 nucleotide sequence: TGCGCCAGCAGCCACGACCGTTCCTACGAGCAGTACTTC.